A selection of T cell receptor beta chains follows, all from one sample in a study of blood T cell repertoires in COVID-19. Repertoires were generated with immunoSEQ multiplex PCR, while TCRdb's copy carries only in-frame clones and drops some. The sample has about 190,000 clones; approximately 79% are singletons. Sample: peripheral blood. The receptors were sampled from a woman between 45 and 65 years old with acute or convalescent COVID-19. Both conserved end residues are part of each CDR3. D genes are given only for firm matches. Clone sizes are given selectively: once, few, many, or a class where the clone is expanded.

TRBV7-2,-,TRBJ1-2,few,CASSLYRDPKNGYTF,TGTGCCAGCAGCTTATACAGGGATCCAAAGAATGGCTACACCTTC
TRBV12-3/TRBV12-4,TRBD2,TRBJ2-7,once,CASSLAGGYEQYF,TGTGCCAGCAGTTTAGCGGGAGGGTACGAGCAGTACTTC
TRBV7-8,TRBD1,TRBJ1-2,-,CASSFPDRGSGYTF,TGTGCCAGCAGCTTCCCGGACAGGGGCTCTGGCTACACCTTC
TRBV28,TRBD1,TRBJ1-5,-,CATKKAGQGEQPQHF,TGTGCCACTAAAAAAGCAGGACAGGGGGAACAGCCCCAGCATTTT
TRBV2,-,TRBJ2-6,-,CASSEYLGGANVLTF,TGTGCCAGCAGTGAATACCTCGGTGGGGCCAACGTCCTGACTTTC
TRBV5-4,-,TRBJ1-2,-,CASRLSRDIIYGYTF,TGTGCCAGCAGGCTAAGCCGGGACATCATATATGGCTACACCTTC
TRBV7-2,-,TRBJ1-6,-,CASSGHGADTFLHF,TGTGCCAGCAGCGGACATGGCGCCGACACATTCCTCCACTTT
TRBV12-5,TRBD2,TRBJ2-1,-,CASGQLAGGRHNEQFF,TGTGCTAGTGGCCAACTAGCGGGAGGTCGCCACAATGAGCAGTTCTTC
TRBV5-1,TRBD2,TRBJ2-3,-,CASSSGLAGGTDTQYF,TGCGCCAGCAGCTCGGGACTAGCGGGGGGGACAGATACGCAGTATTTT
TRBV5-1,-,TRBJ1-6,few,CASSLAVDSRLHF,TGCGCCAGCAGCTTGGCTGTGGATTCTAGGCTCCACTTT
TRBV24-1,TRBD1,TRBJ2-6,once,CATQPGQGFSGANVLTF,TGTGCCACCCAACCGGGACAGGGCTTTTCTGGGGCCAACGTCCTGACTTTC
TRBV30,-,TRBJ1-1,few,CAWRPPGQPNTEAFF,TGTGCCTGGAGGCCTCCGGGACAACCGAACACTGAAGCTTTCTTT
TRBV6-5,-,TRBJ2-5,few,CASTRPPTPTQYF,TGTGCCAGCACCCGCCCCCCAACTCCGACCCAGTACTTC
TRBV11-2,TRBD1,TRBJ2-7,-,CASSLDPGTAYEQYF,TGTGCCAGCAGCTTAGATCCCGGGACAGCCTACGAGCAGTACTTC
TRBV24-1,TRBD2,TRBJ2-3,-,CATSDPGTSGRMDTQYF,TGTGCCACCAGTGATCCCGGGACTAGCGGGAGAATGGATACGCAGTATTTT
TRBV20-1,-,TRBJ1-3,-,CSASWGTGNTIYF,TGCAGTGCTAGTTGGGGCACTGGAAACACCATATATTTT
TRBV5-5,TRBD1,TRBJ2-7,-,CASSFSTTGVYEQYF,TGTGCCAGCAGCTTTAGTACGACAGGGGTGTACGAGCAGTACTTC
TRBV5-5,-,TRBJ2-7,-,CASSFSRTLPYEQYF,TGTGCCAGCAGCTTCTCTCGGACTCTCCCATACGAGCAGTACTTC
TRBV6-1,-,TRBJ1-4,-,CASSEAPNLKLFF,TGTGCCAGCAGTGAAGCGCCTAACTTAAAACTGTTTTTT
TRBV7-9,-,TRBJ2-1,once,CASSSLERGGMDEQFF,TGTGCCAGCAGCTCCCTGGAGAGGGGGGGGATGGATGAGCAGTTCTTC
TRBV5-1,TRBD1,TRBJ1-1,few,CASSATGALEAFF,TGCGCCAGCAGCGCGACAGGGGCCCTTGAAGCTTTCTTT
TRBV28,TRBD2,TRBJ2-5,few,CASSLPTGGQETQYF,TGTGCCAGCAGCCTCCCCACGGGGGGCCAAGAGACCCAGTACTTC
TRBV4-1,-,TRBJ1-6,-,CASSQEAAAPLHF,TGCGCCAGCAGCCAAGAAGCTGCGGCACCCCTCCACTTT
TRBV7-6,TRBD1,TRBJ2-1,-,CASSPGQGTFNEQFF,TGTGCCAGCAGCCCGGGACAGGGGACGTTCAATGAGCAGTTCTTC
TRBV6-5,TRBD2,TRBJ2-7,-,CASSSGLAVYEQYF,TGTGCCAGCAGTTCGGGACTAGCGGTCTACGAGCAGTACTTC
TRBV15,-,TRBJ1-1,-,CATSRDDRNTEAFF,TGTGCCACCAGCAGAGATGACAGGAACACTGAAGCTTTCTTT
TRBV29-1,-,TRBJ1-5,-,CSVEEQGGQPQHF,TGCAGCGTTGAAGAACAGGGAGGGCAGCCCCAGCATTTT
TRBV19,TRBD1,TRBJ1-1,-,CASSVRDRVFGRHTEAFF,TGTGCCAGTAGCGTCCGGGACAGGGTTTTTGGGAGACACACTGAAGCTTTCTTT
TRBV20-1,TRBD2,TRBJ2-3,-,CSASSHSGGLTDTQYF,TGCAGTGCTAGTAGTCATAGCGGGGGGCTCACAGATACGCAGTATTTT
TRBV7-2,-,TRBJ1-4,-,CASSLSGGEKLFF,TGTGCCAGCAGCTTATCGGGGGGTGAAAAACTGTTTTTT
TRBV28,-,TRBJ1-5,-,CASVAGSQPQHF,TGTGCCAGCGTGGCAGGGTCTCAGCCCCAGCATTTT
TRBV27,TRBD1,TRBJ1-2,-,CASSLSWTGGIYGYTF,TGTGCCAGCAGTTTATCATGGACAGGGGGCATCTATGGCTACACCTTC
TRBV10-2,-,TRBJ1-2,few,CASFQGQLETGTDGYTF,TGCGCCAGCTTCCAGGGGCAGCTGGAGACTGGAACCGACGGCTACACCTTC
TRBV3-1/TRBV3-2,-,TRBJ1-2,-,CASSPSSASYGYTF,TGTGCCAGCAGCCCCAGTTCAGCGAGCTATGGCTACACCTTC
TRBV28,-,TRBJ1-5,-,CASSLSGNQPQHF,TGTGCCAGCAGTTTGTCCGGGAATCAGCCCCAGCATTTT
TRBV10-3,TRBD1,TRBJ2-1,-,CAISRDRGPDEQFF,TGTGCCATCAGCCGGGACAGGGGCCCCGATGAGCAGTTCTTC
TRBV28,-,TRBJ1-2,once,CASSVQVRYTF,TGTGCCAGCAGTGTACAGGTCCGCTACACCTTC